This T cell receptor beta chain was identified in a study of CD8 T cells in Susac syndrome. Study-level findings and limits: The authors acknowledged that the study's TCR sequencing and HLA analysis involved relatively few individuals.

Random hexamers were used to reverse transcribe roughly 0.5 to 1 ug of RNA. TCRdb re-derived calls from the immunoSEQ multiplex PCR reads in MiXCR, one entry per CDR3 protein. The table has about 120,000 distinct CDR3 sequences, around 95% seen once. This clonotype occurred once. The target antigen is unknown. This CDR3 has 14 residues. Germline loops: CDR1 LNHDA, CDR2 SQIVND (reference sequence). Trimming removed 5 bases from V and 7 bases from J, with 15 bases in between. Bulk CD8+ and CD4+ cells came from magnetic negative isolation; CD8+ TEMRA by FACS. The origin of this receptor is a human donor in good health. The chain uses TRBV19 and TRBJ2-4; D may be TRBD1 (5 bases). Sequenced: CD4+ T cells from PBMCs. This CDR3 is CASSLPGQGNIQYF. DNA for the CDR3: TGTGCCAGTAGTCTCCCTGGGCAGGGTAACATTCAGTACTTC. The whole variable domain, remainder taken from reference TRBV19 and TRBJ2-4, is DGGITQSPKYLFRKEGQNVTLSCEQNLNHDAMYWYRQDPGQGLRLIYYSQIVNDFQKGDIAEGYSVSREKKESFPLTVTSAQKNPTAFYLCASSLPGQGNIQYFGAGTRLSVL.